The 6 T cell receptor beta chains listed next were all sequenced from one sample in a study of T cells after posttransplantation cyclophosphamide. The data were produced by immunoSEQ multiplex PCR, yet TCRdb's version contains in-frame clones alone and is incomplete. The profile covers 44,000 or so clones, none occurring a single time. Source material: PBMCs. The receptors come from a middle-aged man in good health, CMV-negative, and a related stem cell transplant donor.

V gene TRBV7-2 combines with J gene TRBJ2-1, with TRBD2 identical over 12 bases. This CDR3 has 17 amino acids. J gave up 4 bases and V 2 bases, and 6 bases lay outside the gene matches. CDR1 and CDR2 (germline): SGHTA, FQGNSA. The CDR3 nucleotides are TGTGCCAGCAGCTTAATGGCCGGGACTAGCGGGTACAATGAGCAGTTCTTC. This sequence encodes CASSLMAGTSGYNEQFF.

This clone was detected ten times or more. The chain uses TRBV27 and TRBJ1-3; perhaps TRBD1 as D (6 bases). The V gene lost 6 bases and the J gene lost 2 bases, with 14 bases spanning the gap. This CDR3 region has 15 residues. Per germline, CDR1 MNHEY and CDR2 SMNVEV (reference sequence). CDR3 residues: CASRLAGGPGNTIYF. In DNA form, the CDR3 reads TGTGCCAGCAGATTAGCCGGGGGGCCTGGAAACACCATATATTTT.

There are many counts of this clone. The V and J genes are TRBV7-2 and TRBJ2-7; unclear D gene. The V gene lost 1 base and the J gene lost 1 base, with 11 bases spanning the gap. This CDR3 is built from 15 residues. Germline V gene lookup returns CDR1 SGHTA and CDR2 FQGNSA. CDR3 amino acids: CASSLDYGSSYEQYF. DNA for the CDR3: TGTGCCAGCAGCTTAGATTACGGGTCGTCCTACGAGCAGTACTTC.

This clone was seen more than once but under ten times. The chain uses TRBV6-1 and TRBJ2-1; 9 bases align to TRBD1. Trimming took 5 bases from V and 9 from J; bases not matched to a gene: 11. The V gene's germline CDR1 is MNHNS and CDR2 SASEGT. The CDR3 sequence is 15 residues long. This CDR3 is CASSLDPGQGREQFF. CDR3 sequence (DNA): TGTGCCAGCAGTTTAGATCCGGGACAGGGTCGTGAGCAGTTCTTC.

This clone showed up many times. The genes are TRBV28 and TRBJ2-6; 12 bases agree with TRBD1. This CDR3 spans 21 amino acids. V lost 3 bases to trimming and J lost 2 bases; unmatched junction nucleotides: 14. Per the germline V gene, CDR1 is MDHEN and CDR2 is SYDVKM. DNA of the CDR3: TGTGCCAGCAGTTTCCCGCGGGACAGGGGGCCTAAAAGCCCTGGGGCCAACGTCCTGACTTTC. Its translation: CASSFPRDRGPKSPGANVLTF.

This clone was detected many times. CDR3 residues: CASRPLAGGMADTQYF. The CDR3 nucleotides are TGTGCCAGCAGGCCACTAGCGGGAGGGATGGCAGATACGCAGTATTTT. This chain uses TRBV28 with TRBJ2-3, with 13 bases aligning to TRBD2. Germline CDR1 is MDHEN and CDR2 is SYDVKM. The CDR3 loop spans 16 amino acids. Trimming at V came to 6 bases and at J to 4 bases, leaving 7 bases not matched to a gene.